This record looks at one TCR beta chain sequence and its context. A sample-barcoded 5' primer and a J-beta primer mix were used in a second PCR of roughly 7 to 11 cycles. MiXCR, applied by TCRdb to the 5' RACE reads, yields one record per CDR3 protein. Of about 540,000 distinct CDR3 sequences detected, less than 25% appear once; the ten largest clones hold roughly 9.4%. This specimen comes from a study of blood T cells in healthy people across ages. J was trimmed by 7 bases and V by 6 bases; bases with no gene match: 15. CDR3 size: 17 residues. In germline, CDR1 is LGHDT, CDR2 YNNKEL (reference sequence). These same records also appear under a second study, on T cells of mothers and their children.

The specimen sequenced was blood. The chain joins TRBV3-1 to TRBJ2-1, with 10 bases aligning to TRBD2. This clonotype was sampled from a boy younger than 18 in good health. CDR3 amino acids: CASSRTVLAGLTNEQFF. CDR3 nucleotides: TGTGCCAGCAGTCGAACGGTACTAGCGGGGCTGACGAATGAGCAGTTCTTC.